Reported below is one T cell receptor (beta chain). Its antigen is unknown. The CDR3 is 19 residues long. Germline assignment: CDR1 KGHSH and CDR2 LQKENI. Trimming took 0 bases from V and 0 from J; bases not matched to a gene: 12. Libraries were prepared by immunoSEQ multiplex PCR; TCRdb keeps only in-frame clonotypes and omits some of them. Here the sample spans around 32,000 clones, about four fifths being singletons. The sample is drawn from a study of a mutant IDH1 vaccine in newly diagnosed glioma. Time point given: week 35, safety follow-up. Vaccine doses each comprised 300 ug of mutant IDH1 20-mer peptide, with topical imiquimod.

The clonotype comes from a man aged 35 to 55 with glioma. Some clones in this sample may be carry-over from other donors' samples. Sequencing used PBMCs, obtained from a glioma patient whose treatment included an IDH1 peptide vaccine. The J gene is TRBJ2-5, the V gene TRBV18, with 8 bases that match TRBD1. The CDR3 sequence: CASSPPLWVTGAYQETQYF. As DNA, the CDR3 is TGTGCCAGCTCACCACCGCTGTGGGTGACAGGGGCCTACCAAGAGACCCAGTACTTC.